The clone carrying this T cell receptor (beta chain) was observed a few times. This CDR3 contains 16 residues. The V and J ends lost 4 bases and 2 bases respectively, with 19 bases between them. Germline CDR1 SGHNT, CDR2 YYREEE (reference sequence). This sample is drawn from a study of cytomegalovirus exposure and HLA in healthy donors. Primers for the PCR totalled 60 Vbeta and 13 Jbeta. The protocol was immunoSEQ multiplex PCR, while the TCRdb copy is restricted to in-frame clones and leaves out a portion. This sample has around 150,000 clones, with about 74% found just once. The sequenced material came from PBMCs. The clonotype comes from a woman between 35 and 50 years old in good health and CMV-seronegative. V and J are TRBV5-4 and TRBJ2-7; the D gene is possibly TRBD1 (6 bases). The DNA for the CDR3 is TGTGCCAGCAGCCGCGGGTCGGCAGGGGCTCCCTACGAGCAGTACTTC. Translation: CASSRGSAGAPYEQYF.